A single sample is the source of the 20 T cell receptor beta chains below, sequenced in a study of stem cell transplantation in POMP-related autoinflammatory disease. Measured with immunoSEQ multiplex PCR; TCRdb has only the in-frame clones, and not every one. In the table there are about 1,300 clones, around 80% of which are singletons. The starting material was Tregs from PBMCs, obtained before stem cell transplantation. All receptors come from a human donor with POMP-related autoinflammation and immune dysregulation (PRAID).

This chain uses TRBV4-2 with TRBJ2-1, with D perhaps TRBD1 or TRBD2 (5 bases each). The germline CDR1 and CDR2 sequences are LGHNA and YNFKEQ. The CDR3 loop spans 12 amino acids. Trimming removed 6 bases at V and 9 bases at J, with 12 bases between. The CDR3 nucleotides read TGTGCCAGCAGACTGGGACGGGGTGAGCAGTTCTTC. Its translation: CASRLGRGEQFF.

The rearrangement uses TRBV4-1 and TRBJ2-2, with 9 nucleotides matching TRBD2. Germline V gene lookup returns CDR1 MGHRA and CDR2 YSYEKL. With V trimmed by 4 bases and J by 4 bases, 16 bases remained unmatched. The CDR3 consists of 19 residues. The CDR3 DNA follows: TGCGCCAGCAGCCCGCCGATCCCTCTTAGCGGGGGACCCACCGGGGAGCTGTTTTTT. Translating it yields CASSPPIPLSGGPTGELFF.

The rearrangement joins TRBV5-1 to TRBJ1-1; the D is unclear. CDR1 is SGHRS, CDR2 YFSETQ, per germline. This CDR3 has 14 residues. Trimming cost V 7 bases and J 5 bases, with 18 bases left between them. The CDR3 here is CASGLPVLGTEAFF. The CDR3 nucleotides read TGCGCCAGCGGGCTCCCCGTCCTCGGGACTGAAGCTTTCTTT.

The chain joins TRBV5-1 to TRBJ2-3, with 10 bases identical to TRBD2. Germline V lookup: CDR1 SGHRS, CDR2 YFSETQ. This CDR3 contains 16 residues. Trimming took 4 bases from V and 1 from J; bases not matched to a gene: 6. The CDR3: CASSPLAGVGTDTQYF. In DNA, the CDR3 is TGCGCCAGCAGCCCGCTAGCGGGGGTTGGCACAGATACGCAGTATTTT.

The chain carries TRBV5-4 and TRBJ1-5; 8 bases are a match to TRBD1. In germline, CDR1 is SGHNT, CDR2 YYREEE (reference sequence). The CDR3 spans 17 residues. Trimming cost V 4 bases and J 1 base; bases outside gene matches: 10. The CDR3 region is CASSPPYRGSSNQPQHF. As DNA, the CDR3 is TGTGCCAGCAGCCCACCATACAGGGGGAGCAGCAATCAGCCCCAGCATTTT.

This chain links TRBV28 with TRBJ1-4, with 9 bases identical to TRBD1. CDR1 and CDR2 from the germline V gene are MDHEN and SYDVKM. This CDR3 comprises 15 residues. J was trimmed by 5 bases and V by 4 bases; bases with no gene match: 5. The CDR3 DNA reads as TGTGCCAGCAGTTCGCCACAGGGGGCGAATGAAAAACTGTTTTTT. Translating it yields CASSSPQGANEKLFF.

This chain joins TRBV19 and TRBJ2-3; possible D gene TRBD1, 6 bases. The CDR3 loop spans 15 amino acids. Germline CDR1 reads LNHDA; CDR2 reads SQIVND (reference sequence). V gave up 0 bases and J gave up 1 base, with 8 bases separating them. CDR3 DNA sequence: TGTGCCAGTAGTATAGATCCAGGGGGCACAGATACGCAGTATTTT. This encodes CASSIDPGGTDTQYF.

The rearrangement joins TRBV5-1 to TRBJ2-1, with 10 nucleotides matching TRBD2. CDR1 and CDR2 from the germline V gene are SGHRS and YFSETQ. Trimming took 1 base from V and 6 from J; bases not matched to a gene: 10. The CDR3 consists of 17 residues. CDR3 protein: CASSLTTGTSAINEQFF. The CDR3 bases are TGCGCCAGCAGCTTGACCACCGGGACTAGCGCAATCAATGAGCAGTTCTTC. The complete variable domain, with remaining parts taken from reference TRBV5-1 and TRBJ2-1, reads KAGVTQTPRYLIKTRGQQVTLSCSPISGHRSVSWYQQTPGQGLQFLFEYFSETQRNKGNFPGRFSGRQFSNSRSEMNVSTLELGDSALYLCASSLTTGTSAINEQFFGPGTRLTVL.

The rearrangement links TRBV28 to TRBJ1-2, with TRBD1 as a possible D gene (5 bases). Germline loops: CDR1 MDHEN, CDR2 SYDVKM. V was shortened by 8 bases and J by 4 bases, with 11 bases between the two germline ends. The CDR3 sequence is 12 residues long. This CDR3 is CASGGRGYGYTF. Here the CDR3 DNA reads TGTGCCAGCGGGGGGAGGGGCTATGGCTACACCTTC.

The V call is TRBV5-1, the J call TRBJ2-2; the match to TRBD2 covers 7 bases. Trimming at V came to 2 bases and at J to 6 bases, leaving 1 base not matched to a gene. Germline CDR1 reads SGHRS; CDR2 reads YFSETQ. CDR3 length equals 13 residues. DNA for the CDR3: TGCGCCAGCAGCTTTCGGGGGGCCGGGGAGCTGTTTTTT. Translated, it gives CASSFRGAGELFF.

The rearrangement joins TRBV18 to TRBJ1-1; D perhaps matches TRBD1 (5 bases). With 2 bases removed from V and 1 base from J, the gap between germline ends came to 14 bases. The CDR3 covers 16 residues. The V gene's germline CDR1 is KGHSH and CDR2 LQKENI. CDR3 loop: CASSPSRGVGNTEAFF. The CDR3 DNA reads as TGTGCCAGCTCACCAAGTAGAGGGGTGGGGAACACTGAAGCTTTCTTT.

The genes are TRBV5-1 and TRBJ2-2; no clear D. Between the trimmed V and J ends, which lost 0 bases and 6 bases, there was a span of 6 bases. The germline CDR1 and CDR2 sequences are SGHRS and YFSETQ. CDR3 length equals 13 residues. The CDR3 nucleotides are TGCGCCAGCAGCTTGGTACAACCCGGGGAGCTGTTTTTT. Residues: CASSLVQPGELFF. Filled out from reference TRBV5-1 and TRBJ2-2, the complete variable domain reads KAGVTQTPRYLIKTRGQQVTLSCSPISGHRSVSWYQQTPGQGLQFLFEYFSETQRNKGNFPGRFSGRQFSNSRSEMNVSTLELGDSALYLCASSLVQPGELFFGEGSRLTVL.

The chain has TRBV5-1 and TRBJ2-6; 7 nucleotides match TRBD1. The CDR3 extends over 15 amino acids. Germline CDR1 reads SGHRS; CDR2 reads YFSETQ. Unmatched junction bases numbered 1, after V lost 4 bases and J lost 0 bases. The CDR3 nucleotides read TGCGCCAGCAGCAGGGACAGCTCTGGGGCCAACGTCCTGACTTTC. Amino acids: CASSRDSSGANVLTF.

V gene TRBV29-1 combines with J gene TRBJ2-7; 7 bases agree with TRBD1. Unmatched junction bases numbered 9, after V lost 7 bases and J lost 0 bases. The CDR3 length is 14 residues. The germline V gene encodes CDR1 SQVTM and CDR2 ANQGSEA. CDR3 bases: TGCAGCGACCCGAGGGGGACAGACTCCTACGAGCAGTACTTC. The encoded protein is CSDPRGTDSYEQYF.

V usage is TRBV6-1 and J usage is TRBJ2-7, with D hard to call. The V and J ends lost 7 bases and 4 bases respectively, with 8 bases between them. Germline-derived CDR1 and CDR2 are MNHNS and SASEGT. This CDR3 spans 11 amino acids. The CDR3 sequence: CASIVLYEQYF. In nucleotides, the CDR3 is TGTGCCAGCATCGTATTATACGAGCAGTACTTC.

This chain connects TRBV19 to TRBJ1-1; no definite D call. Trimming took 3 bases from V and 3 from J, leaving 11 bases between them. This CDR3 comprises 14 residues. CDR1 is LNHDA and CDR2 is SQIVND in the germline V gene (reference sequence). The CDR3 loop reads CASSIRGIDTEAFF. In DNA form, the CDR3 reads TGTGCCAGTAGTATCCGGGGTATCGACACTGAAGCTTTCTTT.

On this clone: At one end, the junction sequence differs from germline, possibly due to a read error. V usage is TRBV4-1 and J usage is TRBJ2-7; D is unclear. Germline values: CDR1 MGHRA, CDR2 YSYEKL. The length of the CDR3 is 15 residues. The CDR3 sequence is CASSQAPTVSYEQYF. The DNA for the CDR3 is TGCGCCAGCAGTCAAGCCCCTACAGTCTCCTACGAGCAGTACTTC.

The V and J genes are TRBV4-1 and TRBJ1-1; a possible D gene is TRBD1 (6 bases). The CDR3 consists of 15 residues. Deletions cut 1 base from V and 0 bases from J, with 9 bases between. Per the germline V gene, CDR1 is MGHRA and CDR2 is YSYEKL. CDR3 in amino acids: CASSQGDRMNTEAFF. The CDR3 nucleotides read TGCGCCAGCAGCCAAGGTGACAGGATGAACACTGAAGCTTTCTTT.

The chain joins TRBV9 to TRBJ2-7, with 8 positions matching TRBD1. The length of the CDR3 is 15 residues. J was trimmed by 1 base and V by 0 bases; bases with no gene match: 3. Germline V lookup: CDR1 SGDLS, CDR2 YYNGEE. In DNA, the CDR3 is TGTGCCAGCAGCGTAGGGACAGGGATTTCCTACGAGCAGTACTTC. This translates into CASSVGTGISYEQYF. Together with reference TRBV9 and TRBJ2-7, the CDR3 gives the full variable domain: DSGVTQTPKHLITATGQRVTLRCSPRSGDLSVYWYQQSLDQGLQFLIQYYNGEERAKGNILERFSAQQFPDLHSELNLSSLELGDSALYFCASSVGTGISYEQYFGPGTRLTVT.

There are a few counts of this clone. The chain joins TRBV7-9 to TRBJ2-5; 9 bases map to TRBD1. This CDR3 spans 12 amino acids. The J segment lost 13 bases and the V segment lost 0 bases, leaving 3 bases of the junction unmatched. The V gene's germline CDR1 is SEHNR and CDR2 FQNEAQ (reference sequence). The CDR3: CASSLASTGGYF. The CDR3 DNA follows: TGTGCCAGCAGCTTAGCGTCGACAGGGGGGTACTTC. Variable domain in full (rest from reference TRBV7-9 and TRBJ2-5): DTGVSQNPRHKITKRGQNVTFRCDPISEHNRLYWYRQTLGQGPEFLTYFQNEAQLEKSRLLSDRFSAERPKGSFSTLEIQRTEQGDSAMYLCASSLASTGGYFGPGTRLLVL.